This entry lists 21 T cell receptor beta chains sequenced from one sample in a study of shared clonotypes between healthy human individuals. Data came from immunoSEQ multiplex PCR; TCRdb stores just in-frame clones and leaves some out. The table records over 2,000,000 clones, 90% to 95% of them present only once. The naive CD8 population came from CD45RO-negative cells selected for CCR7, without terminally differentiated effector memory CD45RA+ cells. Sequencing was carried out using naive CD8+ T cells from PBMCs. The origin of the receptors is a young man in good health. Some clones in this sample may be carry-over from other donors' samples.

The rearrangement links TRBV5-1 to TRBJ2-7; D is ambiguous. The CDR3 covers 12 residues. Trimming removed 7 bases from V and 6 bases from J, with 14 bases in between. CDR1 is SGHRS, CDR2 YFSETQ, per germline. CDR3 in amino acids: CASSRAPIEQYF. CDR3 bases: TGCGCCAGCTCTAGGGCTCCGATCGAGCAGTACTTC.

CDR3: CASSFSRESGAYNEQFF. The CDR3 nucleotides read TGTGCCAGCAGTTTTTCGCGGGAGTCGGGTGCCTACAATGAGCAGTTCTTC. V is TRBV28 and J is TRBJ2-1; 7 nucleotides line up with TRBD2. The CDR3 contains 17 residues. V lost 3 bases, J lost 2 bases, and 10 bases stayed unmatched. Germline V gene lookup returns CDR1 MDHEN and CDR2 SYDVKM.

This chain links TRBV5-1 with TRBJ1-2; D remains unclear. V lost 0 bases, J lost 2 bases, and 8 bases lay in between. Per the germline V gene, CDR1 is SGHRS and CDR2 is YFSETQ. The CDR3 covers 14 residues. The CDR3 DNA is TGCGCCAGCAGCTTGGATTACAGCAACTATGGCTACACCTTC. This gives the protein CASSLDYSNYGYTF.

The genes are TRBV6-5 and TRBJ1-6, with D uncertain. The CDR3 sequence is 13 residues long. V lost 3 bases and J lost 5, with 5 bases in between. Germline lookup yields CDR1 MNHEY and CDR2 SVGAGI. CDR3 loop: CASSYSNNSPLHF. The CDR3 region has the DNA TGTGCCAGCAGTTATTCCAATAATTCACCCCTCCACTTT.

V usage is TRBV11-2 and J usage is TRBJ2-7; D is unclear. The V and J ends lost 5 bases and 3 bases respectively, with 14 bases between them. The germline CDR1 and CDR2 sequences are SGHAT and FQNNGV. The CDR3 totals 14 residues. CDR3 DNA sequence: TGTGCCAGCAGCCGTGGGCCAGACGGCTACGAGCAGTACTTC. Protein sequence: CASSRGPDGYEQYF.

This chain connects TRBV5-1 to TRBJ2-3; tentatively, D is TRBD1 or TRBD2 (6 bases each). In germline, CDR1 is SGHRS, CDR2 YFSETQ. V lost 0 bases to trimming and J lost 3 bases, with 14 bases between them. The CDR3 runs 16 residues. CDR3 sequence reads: CASSLDVRGRTDTQYF. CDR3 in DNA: TGCGCCAGCAGCTTGGACGTCCGGGGGCGGACAGATACGCAGTATTTT.

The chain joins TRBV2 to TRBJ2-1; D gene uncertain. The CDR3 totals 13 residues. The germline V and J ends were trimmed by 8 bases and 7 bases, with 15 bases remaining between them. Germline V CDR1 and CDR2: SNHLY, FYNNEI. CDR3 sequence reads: CASSPEDGNEQFF. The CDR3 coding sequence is TGTGCCAGCTCTCCTGAAGATGGGAATGAGCAGTTCTTC. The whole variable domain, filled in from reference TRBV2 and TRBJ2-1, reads EPEVTQTPSHQVTQMGQEVILRCVPISNHLYFYWYRQILGQKVEFLVSFYNNEISEKSEIFDDQFSVERPDGSNFTLKIRSTKLEDSAMYFCASSPEDGNEQFFGPGTRLTVL.

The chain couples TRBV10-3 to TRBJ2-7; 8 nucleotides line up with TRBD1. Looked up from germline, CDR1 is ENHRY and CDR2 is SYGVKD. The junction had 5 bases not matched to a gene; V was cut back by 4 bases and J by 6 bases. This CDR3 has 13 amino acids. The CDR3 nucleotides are TGTGCCATCAGTGCTTCGGACAGGGTCGAGCAGTACTTC. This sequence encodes CAISASDRVEQYF.

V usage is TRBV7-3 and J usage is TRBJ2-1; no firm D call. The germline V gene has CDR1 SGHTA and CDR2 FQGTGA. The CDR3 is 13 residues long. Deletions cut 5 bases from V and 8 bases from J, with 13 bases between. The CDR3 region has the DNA TGTGCCAGCAGCATTAATCTTATCGATGAGCAGTTCTTC. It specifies CASSINLIDEQFF.

The CDR3 DNA is TGTGCCAGCAGTTTATCGATTGGGACAGGGGTCCACGAGCAGTACTTC. Its translation: CASSLSIGTGVHEQYF. The rearrangement uses TRBV27 and TRBJ2-7; 10 bases are a match to TRBD1. CDR1 is MNHEY, CDR2 SMNVEV, per germline (reference sequence). This CDR3 contains 16 residues. Trimming removed 0 bases from V and 5 bases from J; junction bases left unmatched: 7.

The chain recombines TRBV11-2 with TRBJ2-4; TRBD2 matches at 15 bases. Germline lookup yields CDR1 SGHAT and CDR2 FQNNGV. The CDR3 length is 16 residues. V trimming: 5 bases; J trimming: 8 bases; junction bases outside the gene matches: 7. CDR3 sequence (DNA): TGTGCCAGCAGCCTTGGACTAGCGGGAGGGCCCTACATTCAGTACTTC. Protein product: CASSLGLAGGPYIQYF. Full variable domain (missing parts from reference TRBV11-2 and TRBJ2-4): EAGVAQSPRYKIIEKRQSVAFWCNPISGHATLYWYQQILGQGPKLLIQFQNNGVVDDSQLPKDRFSAERLKGVDSTLKIQPAKLEDSAVYLCASSLGLAGGPYIQYFGAGTRLSVL.

In DNA, the CDR3 is TGTGCCAGGGACAGGGCCAATAGCACACTAGCCAAAAACATTCAGTACTTC. Translation: CARDRANSTLAKNIQYF. The rearrangement links TRBV21-1 to TRBJ2-4; the table's D call TRBD1 went unverified against the DNA. TRBV21-1 is labeled a pseudogene. The CDR3 contains 17 residues.

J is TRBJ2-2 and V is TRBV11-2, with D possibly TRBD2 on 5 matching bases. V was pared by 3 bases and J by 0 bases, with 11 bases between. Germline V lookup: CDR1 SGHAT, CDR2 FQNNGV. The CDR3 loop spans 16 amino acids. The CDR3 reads CASSLAWTPNTGELFF. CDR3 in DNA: TGTGCCAGCAGCTTGGCGTGGACTCCGAACACCGGGGAGCTGTTTTTT. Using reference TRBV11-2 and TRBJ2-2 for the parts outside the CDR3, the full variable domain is EAGVAQSPRYKIIEKRQSVAFWCNPISGHATLYWYQQILGQGPKLLIQFQNNGVVDDSQLPKDRFSAERLKGVDSTLKIQPAKLEDSAVYLCASSLAWTPNTGELFFGEGSRLTVL.

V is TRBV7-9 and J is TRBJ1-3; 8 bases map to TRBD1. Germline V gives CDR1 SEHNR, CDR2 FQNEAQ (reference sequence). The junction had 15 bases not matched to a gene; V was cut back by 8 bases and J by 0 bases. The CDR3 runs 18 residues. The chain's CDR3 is CASLSGTGHMNSGNTIYF. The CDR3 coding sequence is TGTGCCAGCCTTTCCGGGACAGGCCACATGAACTCTGGAAACACCATATATTTT.

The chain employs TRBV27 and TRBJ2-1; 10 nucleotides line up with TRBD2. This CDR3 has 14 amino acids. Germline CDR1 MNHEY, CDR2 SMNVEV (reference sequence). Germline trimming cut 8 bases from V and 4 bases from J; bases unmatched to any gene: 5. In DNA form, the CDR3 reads TGTGCCAGCGCGACTAGCGGGCGATACAATGAGCAGTTCTTC. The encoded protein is CASATSGRYNEQFF.

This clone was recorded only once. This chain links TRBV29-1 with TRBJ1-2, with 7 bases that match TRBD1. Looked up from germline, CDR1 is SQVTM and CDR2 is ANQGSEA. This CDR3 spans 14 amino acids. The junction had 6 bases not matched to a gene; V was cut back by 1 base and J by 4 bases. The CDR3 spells CSVEVDRVRYGYTF. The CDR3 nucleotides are TGCAGCGTTGAAGTAGACAGGGTACGCTATGGCTACACCTTC.

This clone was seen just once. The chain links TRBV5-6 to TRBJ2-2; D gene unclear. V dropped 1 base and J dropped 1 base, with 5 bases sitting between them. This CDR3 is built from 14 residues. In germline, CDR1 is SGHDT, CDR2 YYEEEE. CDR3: CASSLFRNTGELFF. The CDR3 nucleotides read TGTGCCAGCAGCTTGTTCAGGAACACCGGGGAGCTGTTTTTT. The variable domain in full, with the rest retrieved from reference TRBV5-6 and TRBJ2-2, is DAGVTQSPTHLIKTRGQQVTLRCSPKSGHDTVSWYQQALGQGPQFIFQYYEEEERQRGNFPDRFSGHQFPNYSSELNVNALLLGDSALYLCASSLFRNTGELFFGEGSRLTVL.

CDR3 DNA sequence: TGTGCCAGCAGTTTGACTAGCGGGGGGGCCCGGGAGCAGTTCTTC. Its translation: CASSLTSGGAREQFF. This sequence joins TRBV27 and TRBJ2-1, with TRBD2 matching over 14 bases. J gave up 10 bases and V 3 bases, and 5 bases lay outside the gene matches. The CDR3 contains 15 residues. Germline CDR1 MNHEY, CDR2 SMNVEV (reference sequence).

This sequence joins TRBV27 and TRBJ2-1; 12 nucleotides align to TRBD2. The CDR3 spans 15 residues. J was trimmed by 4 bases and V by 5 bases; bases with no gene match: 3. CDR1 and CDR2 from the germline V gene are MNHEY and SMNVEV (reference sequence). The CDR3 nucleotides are TGTGCCAGCAGTCTAGCGGGAGGGAAATACAATGAGCAGTTCTTC. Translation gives CASSLAGGKYNEQFF.

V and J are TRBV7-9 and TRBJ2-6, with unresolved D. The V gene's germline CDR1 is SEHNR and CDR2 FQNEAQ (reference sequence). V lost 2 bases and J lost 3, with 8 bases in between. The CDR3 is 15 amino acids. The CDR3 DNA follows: TGTGCCAGCAGCTTACCGTTGGGTGGGGCCAACGTCCTGACTTTC. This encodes CASSLPLGGANVLTF. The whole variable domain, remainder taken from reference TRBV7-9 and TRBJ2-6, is DTGVSQNPRHKITKRGQNVTFRCDPISEHNRLYWYRQTLGQGPEFLTYFQNEAQLEKSRLLSDRFSAERPKGSFSTLEIQRTEQGDSAMYLCASSLPLGGANVLTFGAGSRLTVL.

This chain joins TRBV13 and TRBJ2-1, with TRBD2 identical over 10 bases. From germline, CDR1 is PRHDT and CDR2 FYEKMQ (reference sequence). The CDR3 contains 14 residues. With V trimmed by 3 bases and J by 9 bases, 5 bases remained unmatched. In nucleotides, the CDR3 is TGTGCCAGCAGCTTTATTCTAGCGGGAGTTGAGCAGTTCTTC. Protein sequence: CASSFILAGVEQFF.